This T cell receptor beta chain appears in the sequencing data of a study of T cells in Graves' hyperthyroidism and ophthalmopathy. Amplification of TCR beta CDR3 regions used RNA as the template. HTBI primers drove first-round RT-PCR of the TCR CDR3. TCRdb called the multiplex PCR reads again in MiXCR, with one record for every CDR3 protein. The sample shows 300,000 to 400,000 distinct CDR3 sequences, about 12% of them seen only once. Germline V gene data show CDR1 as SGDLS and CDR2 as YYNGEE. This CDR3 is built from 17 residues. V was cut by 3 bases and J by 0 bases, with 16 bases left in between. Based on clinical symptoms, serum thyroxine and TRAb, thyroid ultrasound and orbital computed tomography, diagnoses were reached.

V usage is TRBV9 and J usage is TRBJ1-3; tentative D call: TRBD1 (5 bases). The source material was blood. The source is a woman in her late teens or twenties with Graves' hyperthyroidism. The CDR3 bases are TGTGCCAGCAGCGCGGGGGGAGGGCCAGACTCTGGAAACACCATATATTTT. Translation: CASSAGGGPDSGNTIYF.